This passage covers 30 T cell receptor beta chains from one sample sequenced in a study of vaccination and CD4 T cells after COVID-19. Antigens for these TCRs are unknown. Once obtained from cultured CD4+ T cells, the DNA was sequenced using the Oncomine TCR Beta short-read assay. MiXCR was run by TCRdb on the PCR reads, yielding one entry per CDR3 protein. The data show over 9,000 distinct CDR3 sequences, about 50% seen once. Treatment specified: approximately 11-day PBMC culture with coronavirus spike peptide pools or control peptides (ViraFEST assay). The sequenced material came from CD4+ T cells from blood, cultured in vitro. These receptors all come from a human donor who had recovered from COVID-19.

The CDR3 DNA sequence: TGTGCCAGCAGAGAGGGGGAAGGCTATGGCTACACCTTC. Translated, it gives CASREGEGYGYTF. The chain joins TRBV6-1 to TRBJ1-2; TRBD1 might be the D (6 bases). From germline, CDR1 is MNHNS and CDR2 SASEGT. V lost 6 bases to trimming and J lost 4 bases, with 12 bases between them. This CDR3 region has 13 residues.

This chain's CDR3 is CASSPELRAGQPQHF. The CDR3 DNA reads TGTGCCAGCAGCCCCGAGCTCAGGGCCGGTCAGCCCCAGCATTTT. V usage is TRBV2 and J usage is TRBJ1-5; D perhaps matches TRBD1 (5 bases). V shed 6 bases and J shed 6 bases, with 18 bases lying between them. CDR3 length equals 15 residues. CDR1 is SNHLY and CDR2 is FYNNEI in the germline V gene.

V gene TRBV2 combines with J gene TRBJ1-6; D unclear. Looked up from germline, CDR1 is SNHLY and CDR2 is FYNNEI. Trimming removed 5 bases at V and 5 bases at J, with 10 bases between. The CDR3 length is 14 residues. CDR3 amino acids: CASSFAGNNSPLHF. CDR3 nucleotide sequence: TGTGCCAGCAGTTTCGCTGGTAATAATTCACCCCTCCACTTT.

The J gene is TRBJ2-5, the V gene TRBV20-1; D may be TRBD2 (5 bases). The CDR3 extends over 10 amino acids. Germline lookup yields CDR1 DFQATT and CDR2 SNEGSKA (reference sequence). V lost 6 bases, J lost 4 bases, and 6 bases lay in between. CDR3 amino acids: CSARGETQYF. The CDR3 DNA follows: TGCAGTGCCCGGGGAGAGACCCAGTACTTC.

This sequence joins TRBV6-1 and TRBJ1-4; D is undetermined. This CDR3 has 16 amino acids. Trimming stripped 4 bases from V and 5 bases from J, with 17 bases between. CDR1 and CDR2 (germline): MNHNS, SASEGT. CDR3 sequence (DNA): TGTGCCAGCAGTGGGAACCCCGGGGTGGGAAATGAAAAACTGTTTTTT. Translating it yields CASSGNPGVGNEKLFF.

The chain joins TRBV7-2 to TRBJ1-6; 7 nucleotides line up with TRBD1. V shed 1 base, J shed 4 bases, and the junction held 1 base outside the gene matches. The germline CDR1 and CDR2 sequences are SGHTA and FQGNSA. CDR3 length: 15 amino acids. CDR3 in DNA: TGTGCCAGCAGCTTAGGACAGGGTTATAATTCACCCCTCCACTTT. It translates to CASSLGQGYNSPLHF. The full variable domain, in which reference TRBV7-2 and TRBJ1-6 provide the parts outside the CDR3, is GAGVSQSPSNKVTEKGKDVELRCDPISGHTALYWYRQSLGQGLEFLIYFQGNSAPDKSGLPSDRFSAERTGGSVSTLTIQRTQQEDSAVYLCASSLGQGYNSPLHFGNGTRLTVT.

The chain carries TRBV7-9 and TRBJ2-5; a possible D gene is TRBD2 (5 bases). The V end was cut by 5 bases, the J end by 2 bases, with 12 bases between. The germline V gene encodes CDR1 SEHNR and CDR2 FQNEAQ (reference sequence). The CDR3 consists of 14 residues. CDR3 in amino acids: CASSPGELQETQYF. The CDR3 region has the DNA TGTGCCAGCAGCCCTGGGGAGTTGCAAGAGACCCAGTACTTC.

The CDR3 DNA sequence: TGCGCCAGCAGCTTAACCCGGGATAGCAATCAGCCCCAGCATTTT. It encodes CASSLTRDSNQPQHF. The chain joins TRBV5-1 to TRBJ1-5; D is unresolved. Germline V gene sequence: CDR1 SGHRS, CDR2 YFSETQ. V was cut by 2 bases and J by 0 bases, with 9 bases left in between. The CDR3 spans 15 residues.

The chain links TRBV7-9 to TRBJ1-4, with TRBD1 as a possible D gene (5 bases). CDR3 length: 17 amino acids. Germline CDR1 is SEHNR and CDR2 is FQNEAQ (reference sequence). V dropped 4 bases and J dropped 0 bases, with 15 bases sitting between them. For the CDR3, the DNA is TGTGCCAGCAGCTCCCATTACGGGGGAACAACTAATGAAAAACTGTTTTTT. Its translation: CASSSHYGGTTNEKLFF.

This clonotype was detected once. V and J are TRBV24-1 and TRBJ2-1; 9 bases line up with TRBD2. CDR1 and CDR2 (germline): KGHDR, SFDVKD. V lost 6 bases to trimming and J lost 9 bases; unmatched junction nucleotides: 8. The CDR3 contains 14 residues. CDR3 in DNA: TGTGCCACCAGTCACAGCGGGGGGCTCAGTGAGCAGTTCTTC. Amino acids: CATSHSGGLSEQFF.

This clonotype appeared a few times. J is TRBJ2-1 and V is TRBV10-3; 10 nucleotides agree with TRBD2. The CDR3 extends over 17 amino acids. From germline, CDR1 is ENHRY and CDR2 SYGVKD. J was trimmed by 4 bases and V by 5 bases; bases with no gene match: 11. CDR3 protein: CAISLAGAPDSYNEQFF. CDR3 bases: TGTGCCATCAGTCTAGCGGGGGCCCCCGACTCTTACAATGAGCAGTTCTTC.

In nucleotides, the CDR3 is TGTGCCAGCAGCCTGGACAGGGGAGCTTTCTTT. Translating it yields CASSLDRGAFF. The chain couples TRBV12-3 or TRBV12-4 to TRBJ1-1, with 9 nucleotides matching TRBD1. The V gene end was trimmed by 6 bases and the J gene end by 10 bases; junction bases not matched to a gene: 3. This CDR3 has 11 residues.

The chain uses TRBV6-2 or TRBV6-3 and TRBJ2-3; weak D call: TRBD2 (7 bases). The CDR3 totals 14 residues. Per the germline V gene, CDR1 is MNHEY and CDR2 is SVGEGT. The V end was cut by 2 bases, the J end by 3 bases, with 9 bases between. The CDR3 bases are TGTGCCAGCAGTTACGGGAGGGGGACAGATACGCAGTATTTT. Protein: CASSYGRGTDTQYF.

This clonotype is a singleton in its sample. V is TRBV12-1 and J is TRBJ1-2; the table assigns TRBD1, which was not confirmed against the DNA. TRBV12-1 is shown as a pseudogene. The CDR3 extends over 10 amino acids. The DNA of the CDR3 is TGTGCCAGCAGCTTCGGGGGGTGGACCTTC. This sequence encodes CASSFGGWTF.

In DNA, the CDR3 is TGTGCCAGCATCCTAGGGCAGGGCATTACTAGCACAGATACGCAGTATTTT. This encodes CASILGQGITSTDTQYF. V gene TRBV7-9 combines with J gene TRBJ2-3; a weak D match, TRBD1 (5 bases). The CDR3 length is 17 residues. Trimming shortened V by 7 bases and J by 0 bases, and 20 bases separated the two germline ends. Per germline, CDR1 SEHNR and CDR2 FQNEAQ (reference sequence).

The V call is TRBV12-3 or TRBV12-4, the J call TRBJ1-1; D unresolved. Trimming pared 2 bases from V and 0 bases from J, leaving 4 bases between. CDR3 size: 13 residues. The CDR3 nucleotides read TGTGCCAGCAGTTTATGGATGAACACTGAAGCTTTCTTT. Translating it yields CASSLWMNTEAFF.

This clonotype came up a few times. The chain uses TRBV10-3 and TRBJ1-5, with unresolved D. Germline lookup yields CDR1 ENHRY and CDR2 SYGVKD. V lost 6 bases and J lost 0, with 9 bases in between. The CDR3 has 14 residues. This CDR3 reads CAISAADSNQPQHF. The CDR3 DNA is TGTGCCATCAGCGCGGCAGATAGCAATCAGCCCCAGCATTTT.

The rearrangement joins TRBV7-9 to TRBJ1-2, with no clear D. V lost 1 base and J lost 4, with 4 bases in between. The CDR3 runs to 12 residues. The V gene's germline CDR1 is SEHNR and CDR2 FQNEAQ (reference sequence). The CDR3 region has the DNA TGTGCCAGCAGCTTAGGGGTCTATGGCTACACCTTC. It encodes CASSLGVYGYTF.

This clonotype was observed a few times. The chain links TRBV6-1 to TRBJ1-1, with TRBD1 identical over 10 bases. The V segment lost 5 bases and the J segment 3 bases; nucleotides outside the gene matches: 9. The CDR3 contains 16 residues. In germline, CDR1 is MNHNS, CDR2 SASEGT. CDR3 protein: CASSPLSGTGDTEAFF. The DNA of the CDR3 is TGTGCCAGCAGTCCCCTCAGCGGGACAGGGGACACTGAAGCTTTCTTT.

The table lists this clonotype with a few counts. The chain couples TRBV20-1 to TRBJ1-5; D unresolved. The CDR3 consists of 15 residues. Between the trimmed V and J ends, which lost 3 bases and 2 bases, there was a span of 14 bases. Germline V gene sequence: CDR1 DFQATT, CDR2 SNEGSKA (reference sequence). CDR3 protein: CSASFSSGRNQPQHF. The CDR3, as DNA: TGCAGTGCTAGTTTTTCGTCGGGCCGCAATCAGCCCCAGCATTTT.

This clonotype was seen only a few times. The chain links TRBV6-1 to TRBJ1-5; weak D call: TRBD1 (6 bases). Looked up from germline, CDR1 is MNHNS and CDR2 is SASEGT. V lost 11 bases to trimming and J lost 5 bases, with 10 bases between them. The CDR3 spans 11 residues. CDR3 sequence reads: CAAPGDQPQHF. In DNA, the CDR3 is TGTGCCGCACCAGGGGATCAGCCCCAGCATTTT.

V and J are TRBV12-5 and TRBJ1-2; D is perhaps TRBD1 (5 bases). V lost 6 bases to trimming and J lost 8 bases, with 16 bases between them. Germline V gene lookup returns CDR1 LGHNT and CDR2 FRNRAP. CDR3 length: 13 residues. The CDR3 nucleotides read TGTGCTAGTGGCTTAGGGGTCCAACCCGGCTACACCTTC. This gives the protein CASGLGVQPGYTF.

The chain recombines TRBV29-1 with TRBJ2-1; weak D call: TRBD1 (6 bases). The germline V and J ends were trimmed by 3 bases and 0 bases, with 6 bases remaining between them. CDR3 length: 13 amino acids. Germline V gene data show CDR1 as SQVTM and CDR2 as ANQGSEA. The CDR3 region has the DNA TGCAGCGTTGAGGACAGCTCCTACAATGAGCAGTTCTTC. Translation gives CSVEDSSYNEQFF.

By sample share, this clonotype is medium-sized. DNA of the CDR3: TGTGCCAGCCAGCTCCTGACAGGGGGAGAGTATGGCTACACCTTC. Translating it yields CASQLLTGGEYGYTF. The chain is built from TRBV6-1 and TRBJ1-2, with 9 bases aligning to TRBD1. The germline V gene encodes CDR1 MNHNS and CDR2 SASEGT. With V trimmed by 8 bases and J by 5 bases, 12 bases remained unmatched. The CDR3 spans 15 residues.

The chain links TRBV30 to TRBJ2-3; D tentatively fits TRBD1 or TRBD2 (6 bases each). Trimming stripped 2 bases from V and 5 bases from J, with 11 bases between. The germline CDR1 and CDR2 sequences are GTSNPN and SVGIG (reference sequence). The CDR3 runs to 13 residues. DNA of the CDR3: TGTGCCTGGAGTAGGGGGGATAAAGATACGCAGTATTTT. Translation gives CAWSRGDKDTQYF.

The V call is TRBV11-3, the J call TRBJ1-6; a possible D gene is TRBD1 (6 bases). This CDR3 is 16 amino acids long. Germline CDR1 and CDR2: SGHNT and YENEEA. V was trimmed by 5 bases and J by 2 bases, leaving 13 bases between them. The CDR3 nucleotides read TGTGCCAGCAGCCACGAGGGGGGCCCCTATAATTCACCCCTCCACTTT. This codes for CASSHEGGPYNSPLHF.

V and J are TRBV1 and TRBJ2-5; the table's D call TRBD2 went unverified against the DNA. TRBV1 is tagged as a pseudogene. The CDR3 extends over 17 amino acids. In DNA form, the CDR3 reads TGCACCAGCAGCCCATCGGCTAGCGGGGGGCCCGTGGAGACCCAGTACTTC. Residues: CTSSPSASGGPVETQYF.

In this sample, this clonotype turned up once. The rearrangement joins TRBV11-2 to TRBJ2-1, with D possibly matching TRBD1 (6 bases). V lost 5 bases to trimming and J lost 4 bases, with 18 bases between them. The CDR3 extends over 16 amino acids. Germline assignment: CDR1 SGHAT and CDR2 FQNNGV. CDR3 loop: CASSIRTVHTYNEQFF. The CDR3 nucleotides are TGTGCCAGCAGCATCAGGACAGTACATACTTACAATGAGCAGTTCTTC.

The chain links TRBV5-1 to TRBJ1-1; D perhaps matches TRBD1 (5 bases). The ends were cut back, 4 bases at V and 10 bases at J, with 17 bases in the middle. The V gene's germline CDR1 is SGHRS and CDR2 YFSETQ. The CDR3 sequence is 13 residues long. This CDR3 is CASSTVGQGRAFF. The CDR3 nucleotides are TGCGCCAGCAGCACTGTGGGGCAGGGACGAGCTTTCTTT.

V is TRBV10-1 and J is TRBJ1-2; 7 bases fit TRBD1. This CDR3 is built from 21 residues. Per germline, CDR1 WNHNN and CDR2 SYGVQD (reference sequence). The ends lost 0 bases at V and 0 bases at J; junction bases unmatched: 19. The CDR3: CASSESDWVGTEITTNYGYTF. In nucleotides, the CDR3 is TGCGCCAGCAGTGAGTCTGATTGGGTAGGGACAGAGATTACCACTAACTATGGCTACACCTTC.